The rows below give T cell receptor beta chains drawn from one sample of a study of shared clonotypes between healthy human individuals. Repertoires were generated with immunoSEQ multiplex PCR, while TCRdb's copy carries only in-frame clones and drops some. Of about 2.1 million clones detected, about 93% appear once; the ten largest clones hold about 1.7%. The source material was naive CD8+ T cells from PBMCs. Every receptor here comes from a man aged 18 to 29 in good health. Some clones in this sample may be carry-over from other donors' samples. CDR3s include the opening cysteine and the closing phenylalanine or tryptophan. The D gene is left open where the match is weak. Clone sizes are given selectively: once, few, many, or a class where the clone is expanded.

J gene	D gene	V gene	clone size	CDR3 DNA	CDR3 protein
TRBJ2-1	TRBD2	TRBV29-1	NA	TGCAGCGTTGGCCCGTTCACTAGCGAAGTACACAATGAGCAGTTCTTC	CSVGPFTSEVHNEQFF
TRBJ1-3	NA	TRBV10-3	NA	TGTGCCATCAGGCTCGGGGGGCCCGGAAACACCATATATTTT	CAIRLGGPGNTIYF
TRBJ2-7	NA	TRBV18	NA	TGTGCCAGCTCACCATCGGTAGGGGGGGTTACCTACGAGCAGTACTTC	CASSPSVGGVTYEQYF
TRBJ2-7	TRBD1	TRBV5-6	NA	TGTGCCAGCAGCTTCCGGGACAGGGGCTACGAGCAGTACTTC	CASSFRDRGYEQYF
TRBJ2-7	NA	TRBV6-6	NA	TGTGCCAGCAGTTACACCCCAGCGGTTCCCTCCTACGAGCAGTACTTC	CASSYTPAVPSYEQYF
TRBJ1-1	TRBD1	TRBV4-1	few	TGCGCCAGCAGCGTATGGACAGGGAGGGACACTGAAGCTTTCTTT	CASSVWTGRDTEAFF
TRBJ2-7	NA	TRBV27	NA	TGTGCCAGCAGTCCTCTGGGCCTGGAACTCGAGCAGTACTTC	CASSPLGLELEQYF
TRBJ2-1	TRBD1	TRBV27	NA	TGTGCCAGCAGTTCCGGGACAGGGGTCAATGAGCAGTTCTTC	CASSSGTGVNEQFF
TRBJ2-1	TRBD2	TRBV19	NA	TGTGCCAGTAGTAACGGACTAGCGGGAGGTGAGCAGTTCTTC	CASSNGLAGGEQFF
TRBJ1-5	TRBD1	TRBV28	NA	TGTGCCAGCAGCCGAGACAGGGGCAGCAATCAGCCCCAGCATTTT	CASSRDRGSNQPQHF
TRBJ2-2	TRBD1	TRBV7-9	NA	TGTGCCAGCAGTGCCCTCGACAGGGCTAACACCGGGGAGCTGTTTTTT	CASSALDRANTGELFF
TRBJ2-7	NA	TRBV9	NA	TGTGCCAGCAGCGAAGACGGAAGCTCCTACGAGCAGTACTTC	CASSEDGSSYEQYF
TRBJ2-5	TRBD1	TRBV11-2	NA	TGTGCCAGCAGCTCGCATTACAGGGGGGAAGAGACCCAGTACTTC	CASSSHYRGEETQYF
TRBJ2-7	NA	TRBV4-1	NA	TGCGCCAGCAGCCCGGTCCCGGGTTCCTACGAGCAGTACTTC	CASSPVPGSYEQYF
TRBJ1-2	NA	TRBV10-1	NA	TGCGCCAGCAGTGAGGAAAGGGACACTGGCTACACCTTC	CASSEERDTGYTF
TRBJ1-3	NA	TRBV4-1	NA	TGCGCCAGCAGCCAGGGCCGACAGACTATCTCGACTAGCTCTGGAAACACCATATATTTT	CASSQGRQTISTSSGNTIYF
TRBJ1-1	TRBD1	TRBV28	NA	TGTGCCAGCAGTTCAACGGGGACAGGGCGCCCTATGAACACTGAAGCTTTCTTT	CASSSTGTGRPMNTEAFF
TRBJ2-7	NA	TRBV9	NA	TGTGCCAGCAGCGTAGATAGGTCCTACGAGCAGTACTTC	CASSVDRSYEQYF
TRBJ2-1	TRBD2	TRBV4-1	NA	TGCGCCAGCAGCCTCCTAGCGGGCACCCGAGGGAATGAGCAGTTCTTC	CASSLLAGTRGNEQFF
TRBJ1-5	NA	TRBV4-1	once	TGCGCCAGCAGCCCCACGGTAGGTAGGGGCAATCAGCCCCAGCATTTT	CASSPTVGRGNQPQHF
TRBJ2-3	TRBD2	TRBV14	NA	TGTGCCAGCAGCCACGTAGCGGGAGCGGAAGATACGCAGTATTTT	CASSHVAGAEDTQYF
TRBJ2-3	TRBD2	TRBV5-6	NA	TGTGCCAGCAGCTCTGGACTAGCGGATTCTAGCACAGATACGCAGTATTTT	CASSSGLADSSTDTQYF
TRBJ2-7	NA	TRBV27	once	TGTGCCAGCACCAACCGAGGCTACGAGCAGTACTTC	CASTNRGYEQYF
TRBJ1-4	TRBD1	TRBV9	few	TGTGCCAGCAGCACAGAGACAGGGGGCTGGACTAATGAAAAACTGTTTTTT	CASSTETGGWTNEKLFF
TRBJ1-1	NA	TRBV27	once	TGTGCCAGCAGTCTCGTGAGGGGGGACACTGAAGCTTTCTTT	CASSLVRGDTEAFF
TRBJ2-4	TRBD1	TRBV6-5	NA	TGTGCCAGCAGTTACTCGGACAGGGGGCGACACATTCAGTACTTC	CASSYSDRGRHIQYF
TRBJ2-2	NA	TRBV11-2	NA	TGTGCCAGCAGAGGACGACAAGGGGCTAACACCGGGGAGCTGTTTTTT	CASRGRQGANTGELFF
TRBJ1-5	NA	TRBV27	NA	TGTGCCAGCAGATCTGGGGGAAGCAATCAGCCCCAGCATTTT	CASRSGGSNQPQHF
TRBJ2-2	NA	TRBV11-2	NA	TGTGCCAGCAGCTTACAGGGATCCACCGGGGAGCTGTTTTTT	CASSLQGSTGELFF
TRBJ2-7	NA	TRBV10-1	NA	TGCGCCAGCAGTGAAGCAGGGTCCGCCTTCGAGCAGTACTTC	CASSEAGSAFEQYF
TRBJ1-2	NA	TRBV6-5	NA	TGTGCCAGCACCACGGGGCGCACAGTTCCCTATGGCTACACCTTC	CASTTGRTVPYGYTF
TRBJ2-5	NA	TRBV6-5	NA	TGTGCCAGCAGTTATCGCCTCAGACCCACGGAGACCCAGTACTTC	CASSYRLRPTETQYF
TRBJ2-7	TRBD2	TRBV4-3	NA	TGCGCCAGCAGCCAAACGGGGGGGTCCTACGAGCAGTACTTC	CASSQTGGSYEQYF
TRBJ2-1	TRBD1	TRBV27	NA	TGTGCCAGCAGCTCTTTCCCGGGACAGGGGTCCTACAATGAGCAGTTCTTC	CASSSFPGQGSYNEQFF
TRBJ2-1	TRBD2	TRBV27	NA	TGTGCCAGCAGTGGACCGGGACTAGCGGCCAATGAGCAGTTCTTC	CASSGPGLAANEQFF
TRBJ2-7	NA	TRBV4-3	NA	TGCGCCAGCAGCCAAGGGGCTTTCTACGAGCAGTACTTC	CASSQGAFYEQYF
TRBJ2-7	NA	TRBV29-1	NA	TGCAGCGTTGAGTGGACCGGGAAGAGCTCCTACGAGCAGTACTTC	CSVEWTGKSSYEQYF
TRBJ2-3	TRBD1	TRBV30	NA	TGTGCCTGGAGAGCGACAGGGAGTAGCACAGATACGCAGTATTTT	CAWRATGSSTDTQYF
TRBJ2-1	TRBD2	TRBV15	NA	TGTGCCACCAGCAGAGAACTAGCGGGAGGAGATGAGCAGTTCTTC	CATSRELAGGDEQFF
TRBJ2-3	TRBD2	TRBV4-2	NA	TGTGCCAGCAGCCAAGACCTAGCGGGAGGGCCAGATACGCAGTATTTT	CASSQDLAGGPDTQYF
TRBJ1-2	TRBD1	TRBV13	NA	TGTGCCAGCAGCCCGGGACAGGGTTTCTATGGCTACACCTTC	CASSPGQGFYGYTF
TRBJ2-7	NA	TRBV27	once	TGTGCCAGTTCCATCCTATCTCTGGTGCACGAGCAGTACTTC	CASSILSLVHEQYF
TRBJ2-1	TRBD2	TRBV28	NA	TGTGCCAGCAGTCCCCGACTAGCGGGACGAGTCAGCTCCTACAATGAGCAGTTCTTC	CASSPRLAGRVSSYNEQFF
TRBJ2-1	NA	TRBV5-1	NA	TGCGCCAGCAGCTGGACTGAGGCCTACAATGAGCAGTTCTTC	CASSWTEAYNEQFF
TRBJ1-1	NA	TRBV5-8	NA	TGTGCCATCTACCGGGTGTACCTGAACACTGAAGCTTTCTTT	CAIYRVYLNTEAFF
TRBJ2-7	NA	TRBV29-1	NA	TGCAGCGTTGGGCTGGGCGGAAACTACGAGCAGTACTTC	CSVGLGGNYEQYF